The entry below gives a single TCR beta chain sequence along with its context. In its sample, this clone was seen many times. The target of this receptor is not known. Per-base quality was not reported, and no clone a single base away is much larger than it. None of the patients had been given any treatment before thyroid surgery. Patient clinical samples collected from about 2012 to 2019 were retrospectively analysed using T-cell receptor beta sequencing. The sample originates from a study of metastatic and nonmetastatic thyroid tumors (dated by TCRdb to the early 2020s). The study in broad terms: The researchers compared repertoires between peripheral blood samples and tumor or nodule tissue samples from patients with malignant or benign thyroid disease. What the work shows at the level of the full study, not this receptor alone: In both blood and tumor samples, TCR beta diversity was reported to be significantly higher in malignant tumors than in benign nodules.

The method behind the library was PCR. The data were produced on an Illumina HiSeq 4000. The TCR beta-chain CDR3 region of each patient was profiled by high-throughput sequencing. The paper's data handling went like this. Drawing on CDR3 differences between clinicopathological groups, the researchers built a classifier meant to tell apart patients with distant-metastatic papillary thyroid cancer. To measure repertoire diversity the researchers used the Shannon index, while the Morisita-Horn index served to gauge how similar the tumor and blood repertoires were. In TCRdb, the public reads were trimmed at Q25 with fastp and aligned with MiXCR, with productive beta chains retained. None of the V and J calls come from the authors' own analysis; TCRdb made them. The sample data list about 29,000 clones, and roughly 15% of these were observed just once. Of the sample, around 4% falls within the top ten clones.

The TCR originated in a female donor with papillary thyroid cancer or a benign thyroid nodule (not recorded which). Some clones in this sample may be carry-over from other donors' samples. Sequencing was performed on blood.

CDR3 sequence: CASSLLRSTTPGDEQYF. The DNA sequence reads TGTGCCAGCAGCTTACTACGATCTACCACTCCCGGCGACGAGCAGTACTTC. This chain is built from TRBV11-1 and TRBJ2-7; the D segment cannot be called with confidence. Sequences SGHAT (CDR1) and FQDESV (CDR2) are obtained from the germline V gene (reference sequence). The CDR3 has 17 amino acids, counting the end cysteine and phenylalanine. Only the CDR3 region is kept as DNA, spanning 51 bases read in frame from base 1. The junction carries 22 bases between V and J, which are trimmed by 2 bases and 5 bases respectively.